This TCR beta chain was documented in a study of pediatric ulcerative colitis. The study's findings and limits: Two rectal CDR3 clonotypes occurred in all ulcerative colitis patients. Ulcerative colitis patients shared more blood-rectal clones than controls.

This CDR3 contains 12 residues. Trimming left V 2 bases short and J 2 bases short, with 1 base between. The germline V gene has CDR1 SGHNT and CDR2 YYREEE (reference sequence). TCRdb's copy holds only in-frame clones and misses some; the assay was immunoSEQ multiplex PCR. The table lists tens of thousands of clones, about nine tenths of them singletons. Concerning this clone: Its target is not known.

Control subjects, colonoscoped for suspected IBD, had macroscopically and histologically normal endoscopy. The receptor was isolated from a boy between 10 and 17 years old who was a control in a study of pediatric ulcerative colitis. The chain uses TRBV5-4 and TRBJ2-2; no reliable D call. The specimen sequenced was blood. The CDR3 spells CASSFNTGELFF. CDR3 bases: TGTGCCAGCAGCTTTAACACCGGGGAGCTGTTTTTT.